The 3 T cell receptor beta chains below come from one sample, sequenced in a study of identical twins (dated by TCRdb to 2016 to 2018). Library construction relied on 5' RACE. The data were produced on an Illumina HiSeq 2000. Starting from the raw public reads, TCRdb applied fastp trimming at Q25, assembled clones with MiXCR and retained in-frame beta chains. Rows merge per CDR3 protein into single entries with the most common DNA and genes. This sample gives hundreds of thousands of distinct CDR3 sequences in total; 5.5% to 7% of them show up just once. The ten largest clones add up to around 3.4% of the sample. These same data were also listed under a study on yellow fever vaccine responses in identical twins.

Specimen: memory (CD45RO+) T cells sorted from blood. What this sample's cell subset or site label stands for: CD45RO+ enriched T cells. These receptors all come from a woman aged 18-29 years in good health.

This clonotype was detected many times. V gene TRBV14 combines with J gene TRBJ2-7; D remains ambiguous. This CDR3 spans 11 amino acids. V gave up 6 bases and J gave up 3 bases, with 6 bases separating them. CDR1 and CDR2 from the germline V gene are SGHDN and FVKESK. The CDR3 nucleotides are TGTGCCAGCAGTCACAGCTACGAGCAGTACTTC. Its protein product is CASSHSYEQYF.

This clonotype was picked up a small number of times. The rearrangement uses TRBV7-2 and TRBJ2-7; possible D gene TRBD2, 5 bases. Germline assignment: CDR1 SGHTA and CDR2 FQGNSA. The CDR3 has 15 residues. CDR3 amino acids: CASSLSVQVAYEHYV. The CDR3 bases are TGTGCCAGCAGCTTAAGTGTCCAGGTAGCGTACGAGCATTACGTC.

This clonotype was observed at least ten times. The V and J genes are TRBV5-1 and TRBJ2-1; 8 nucleotides align to TRBD2. The trim removed 0 bases at V and 2 bases at J, leaving 7 bases unmatched. The CDR3 extends over 17 amino acids. The germline CDR1 and CDR2 sequences are SGHRS and YFSETQ. Here the CDR3 DNA reads TGCGCCAGCAGCTTGGAGGGCGGGAGGCCCCCCTACAATGAGCAGTTCTTC. This encodes CASSLEGGRPPYNEQFF.